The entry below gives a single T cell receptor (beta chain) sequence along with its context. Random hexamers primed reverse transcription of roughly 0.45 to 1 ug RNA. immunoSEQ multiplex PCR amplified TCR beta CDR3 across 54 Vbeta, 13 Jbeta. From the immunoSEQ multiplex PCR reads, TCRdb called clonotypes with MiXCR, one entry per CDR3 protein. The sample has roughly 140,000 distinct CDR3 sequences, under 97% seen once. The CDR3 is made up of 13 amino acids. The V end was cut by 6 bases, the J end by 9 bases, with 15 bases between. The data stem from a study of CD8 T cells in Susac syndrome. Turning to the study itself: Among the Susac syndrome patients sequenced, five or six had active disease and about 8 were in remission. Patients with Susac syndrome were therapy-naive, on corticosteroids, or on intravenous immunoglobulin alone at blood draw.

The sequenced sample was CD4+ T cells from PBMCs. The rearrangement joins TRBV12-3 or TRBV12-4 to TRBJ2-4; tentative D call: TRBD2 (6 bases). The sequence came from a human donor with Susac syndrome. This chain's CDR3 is CASSLPGEGIQYF. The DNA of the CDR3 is TGTGCCAGCAGCCTCCCGGGGGAAGGCATTCAGTACTTC.